The present T cell receptor (beta chain) was sequenced within a study of breast tumors, draining lymph nodes, adjacent tissues. Germline V gene data show CDR1 as SGDLS and CDR2 as YYNGEE. The ends lost 0 bases at V and 1 base at J; junction bases unmatched: 5. This CDR3 is built from 16 residues. This clonotype was observed at least ten times. TCRdb re-derived calls from the multiplex PCR reads in MiXCR, one entry per CDR3 protein. Of 15,000 to 20,000 distinct CDR3 sequences detected, approximately 42% appear once; the ten largest clones hold under 25%. The TCR originated in a female donor with breast cancer. Some clones in this sample may be carry-over from other donors' samples. This chain links TRBV9 with TRBJ2-3; TRBD1 aligns across 7 bases. Input material: breast tumor tissue. The CDR3 DNA reads TGTGCCAGCAGCGTAGCTCGGGACAGACGCACAGATACGCAGTATTTT. Translating gives CASSVARDRRTDTQYF.